Below, one T cell receptor (beta chain) is given with its context. Every subset's genomic DNA went evenly onto several immunoSEQ plates. Profiling relied on immunoSEQ multiplex PCR, and the TCRdb table lists in-frame clones only, not all of them. The top ten clones hold around 0.38% of a sample with around 1.4 million clones, approximately 98.5% of them seen once. The data were taken from a study of shared clonotypes between healthy human individuals. The TCR comes from a man in his thirties or forties in good health. The sequenced sample consisted of naive CD4+ T cells sorted from blood. Subset given: CD45RA+ positively selected.

The CDR3 DNA follows: TGTGCCAGCCACCCAGCGGGAGCATCCTACAATGAGCAGTTCTTC. Protein sequence: CASHPAGASYNEQFF. The chain employs TRBV2 and TRBJ2-1; 8 bases fit TRBD2. This CDR3 contains 15 residues. Germline-derived CDR1 and CDR2 are SNHLY and FYNNEI. Trimming cost V 8 bases and J 1 base; bases outside gene matches: 7.